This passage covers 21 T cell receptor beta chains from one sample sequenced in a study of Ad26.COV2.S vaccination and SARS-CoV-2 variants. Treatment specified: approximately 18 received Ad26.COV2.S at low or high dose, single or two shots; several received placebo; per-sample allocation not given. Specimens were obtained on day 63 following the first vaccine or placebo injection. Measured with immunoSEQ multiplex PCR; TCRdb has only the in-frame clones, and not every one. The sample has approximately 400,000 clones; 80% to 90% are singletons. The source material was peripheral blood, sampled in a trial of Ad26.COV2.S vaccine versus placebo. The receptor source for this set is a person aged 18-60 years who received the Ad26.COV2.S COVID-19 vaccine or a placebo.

CDR3 protein: CSVEGSGQGGEKLFF. The DNA for the CDR3 is TGCAGCGTTGAAGGGTCGGGACAGGGTGGTGAAAAACTGTTTTTT. The chain combines TRBV29-1 with TRBJ1-4, with 9 bases lining up with TRBD1. This CDR3 has 15 residues. The germline gives CDR1 SQVTM, CDR2 ANQGSEA. V shed 1 base and J 7 bases; nucleotides not matched to a gene: 7. The full variable domain, with the rest looked up from reference TRBV29-1 and TRBJ1-4, is SAVISQKPSRDICQRGTSLTIQCQVDSQVTMMFWYRQQPGQSLTLIATANQGSEATYESGFVIDKFPISRPNLTFSTLTVSNMSPEDSSIYLCSVEGSGQGGEKLFFGSGTQLSVL.

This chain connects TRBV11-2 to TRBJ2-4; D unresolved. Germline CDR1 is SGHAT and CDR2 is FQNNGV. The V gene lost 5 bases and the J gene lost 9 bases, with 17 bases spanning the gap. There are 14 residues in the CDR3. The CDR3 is CASSPDLIDTIQYF. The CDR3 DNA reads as TGTGCCAGCAGCCCTGACCTGATAGATACCATTCAGTACTTC.

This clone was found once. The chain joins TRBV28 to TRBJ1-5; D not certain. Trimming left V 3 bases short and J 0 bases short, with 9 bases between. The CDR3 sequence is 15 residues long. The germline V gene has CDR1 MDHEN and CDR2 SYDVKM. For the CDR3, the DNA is TGTGCCAGCAGTTTCCGGGATTATAGCAATCAGCCCCAGCATTTT. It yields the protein CASSFRDYSNQPQHF.

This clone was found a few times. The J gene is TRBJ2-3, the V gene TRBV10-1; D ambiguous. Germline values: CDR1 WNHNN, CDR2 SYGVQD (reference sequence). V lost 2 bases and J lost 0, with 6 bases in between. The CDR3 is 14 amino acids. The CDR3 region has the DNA TGCGCCAGCAGTGAGAAGGCCAGCACAGATACGCAGTATTTT. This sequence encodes CASSEKASTDTQYF.

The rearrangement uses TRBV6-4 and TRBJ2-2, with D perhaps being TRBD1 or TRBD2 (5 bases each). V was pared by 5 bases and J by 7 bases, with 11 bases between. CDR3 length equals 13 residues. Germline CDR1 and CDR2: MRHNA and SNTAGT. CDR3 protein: CASSLGEYGELFF. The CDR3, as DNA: TGTGCCAGCAGTCTGGGGGAATACGGGGAGCTGTTTTTT.

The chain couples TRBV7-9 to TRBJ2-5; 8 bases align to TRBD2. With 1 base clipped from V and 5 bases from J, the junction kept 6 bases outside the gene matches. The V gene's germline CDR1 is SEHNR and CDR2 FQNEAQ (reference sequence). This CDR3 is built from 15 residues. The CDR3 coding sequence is TGTGCCAGCAGCTTAGGTTCGGTAGCGGGGGAGACCCAGTACTTC. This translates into CASSLGSVAGETQYF.

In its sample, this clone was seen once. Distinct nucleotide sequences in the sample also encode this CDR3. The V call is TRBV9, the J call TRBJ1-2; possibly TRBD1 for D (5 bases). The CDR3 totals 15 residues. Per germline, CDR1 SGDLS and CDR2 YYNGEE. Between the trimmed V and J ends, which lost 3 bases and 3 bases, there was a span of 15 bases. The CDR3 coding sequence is TGTGCCAGCAGCGCGCAACCGGGACGGGACTATGGCTACACCTTC. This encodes CASSAQPGRDYGYTF. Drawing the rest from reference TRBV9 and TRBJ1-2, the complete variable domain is DSGVTQTPKHLITATGQRVTLRCSPRSGDLSVYWYQQSLDQGLQFLIQYYNGEERAKGNILERFSAQQFPDLHSELNLSSLELGDSALYFCASSAQPGRDYGYTFGSGTRLTVV.

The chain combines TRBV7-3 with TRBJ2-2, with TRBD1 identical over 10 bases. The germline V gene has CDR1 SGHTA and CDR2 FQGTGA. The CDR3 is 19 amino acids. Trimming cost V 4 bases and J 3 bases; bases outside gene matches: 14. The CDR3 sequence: CASSSTSGQGPGHTGELFF. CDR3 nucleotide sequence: TGTGCCAGCAGCTCGACCTCGGGACAGGGGCCAGGACACACCGGGGAGCTGTTTTTT.

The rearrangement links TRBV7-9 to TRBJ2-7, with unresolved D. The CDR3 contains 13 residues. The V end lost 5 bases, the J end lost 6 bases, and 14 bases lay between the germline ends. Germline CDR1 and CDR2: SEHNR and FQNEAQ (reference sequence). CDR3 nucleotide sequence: TGTGCCAGCAGCGACTGGGTCCCAGGCGAGCAGTACTTC. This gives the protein CASSDWVPGEQYF. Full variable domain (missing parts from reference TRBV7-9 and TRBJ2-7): DTGVSQNPRHKITKRGQNVTFRCDPISEHNRLYWYRQTLGQGPEFLTYFQNEAQLEKSRLLSDRFSAERPKGSFSTLEIQRTEQGDSAMYLCASSDWVPGEQYFGPGTRLTVT.

CDR3 region: CASSPRQGTDTQYF. The CDR3, as DNA: TGCGCCAGCAGCCCAAGACAGGGCACAGATACGCAGTATTTT. The chain combines TRBV5-1 with TRBJ2-3; D is perhaps TRBD1 (6 bases). The germline gives CDR1 SGHRS, CDR2 YFSETQ. This CDR3 has 14 amino acids. Trimming took off 4 bases at V and 1 base at J, with 10 bases between the two ends.

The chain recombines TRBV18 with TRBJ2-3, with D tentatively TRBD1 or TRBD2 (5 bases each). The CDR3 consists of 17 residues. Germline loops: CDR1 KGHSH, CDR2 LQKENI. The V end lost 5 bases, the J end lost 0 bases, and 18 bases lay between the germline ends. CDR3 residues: CASSWDLPILSTDTQYF. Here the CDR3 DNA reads TGTGCCAGCTCATGGGACCTACCAATCCTTAGCACAGATACGCAGTATTTT. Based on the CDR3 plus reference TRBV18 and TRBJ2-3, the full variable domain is NAGVMQNPRHLVRRRGQEARLRCSPMKGHSHVYWYRQLPEEGLKFMVYLQKENIIDESGMPKERFSAEFPKEGPSILRIQQVVRGDSAAYFCASSWDLPILSTDTQYFGPGTRLTVL.

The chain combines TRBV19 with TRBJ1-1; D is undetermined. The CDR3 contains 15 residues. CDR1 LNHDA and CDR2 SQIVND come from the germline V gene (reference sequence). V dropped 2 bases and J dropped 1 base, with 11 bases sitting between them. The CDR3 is CASSISLGGNTEAFF. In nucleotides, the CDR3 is TGTGCCAGTAGTATATCCCTCGGAGGGAACACTGAAGCTTTCTTT.

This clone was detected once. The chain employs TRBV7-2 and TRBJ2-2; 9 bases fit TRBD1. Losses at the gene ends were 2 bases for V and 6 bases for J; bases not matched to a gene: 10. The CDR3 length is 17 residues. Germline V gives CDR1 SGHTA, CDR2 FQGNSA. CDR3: CASSLTGGARISGELFF. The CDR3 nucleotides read TGTGCCAGCAGCTTAACAGGGGGCGCCAGGATTTCCGGGGAGCTGTTTTTT.

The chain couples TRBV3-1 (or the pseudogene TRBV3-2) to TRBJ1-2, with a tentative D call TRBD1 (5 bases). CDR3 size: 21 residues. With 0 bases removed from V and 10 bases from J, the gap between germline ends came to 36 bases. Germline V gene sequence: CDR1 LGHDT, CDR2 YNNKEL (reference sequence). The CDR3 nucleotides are TGTGCCAGCAGCCAAGATCGATGGGGCGAACCTGAATCGAAGTCCATGGAGGACTACACCTTC. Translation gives CASSQDRWGEPESKSMEDYTF.

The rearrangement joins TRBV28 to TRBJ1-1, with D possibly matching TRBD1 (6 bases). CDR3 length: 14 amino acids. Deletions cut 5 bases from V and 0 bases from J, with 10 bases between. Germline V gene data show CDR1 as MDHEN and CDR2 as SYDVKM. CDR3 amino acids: CASSIQGMNTEAFF. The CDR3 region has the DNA TGTGCCAGCAGTATACAGGGTATGAACACTGAAGCTTTCTTT. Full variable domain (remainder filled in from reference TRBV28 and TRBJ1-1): DVKVTQSSRYLVKRTGEKVFLECVQDMDHENMFWYRQDPGLGLRLIYFSYDVKMKEKGDIPEGYSVSREKKERFSLILESASTNQTSMYLCASSIQGMNTEAFFGQGTRLTVV.

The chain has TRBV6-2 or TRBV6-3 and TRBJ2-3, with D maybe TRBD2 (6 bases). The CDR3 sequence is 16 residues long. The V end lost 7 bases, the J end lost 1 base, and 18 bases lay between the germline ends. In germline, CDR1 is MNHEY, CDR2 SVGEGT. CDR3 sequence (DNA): TGTGCCAGCAACCCCCGGGGTCCGGGGGGCACAGATACGCAGTATTTT. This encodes CASNPRGPGGTDTQYF.

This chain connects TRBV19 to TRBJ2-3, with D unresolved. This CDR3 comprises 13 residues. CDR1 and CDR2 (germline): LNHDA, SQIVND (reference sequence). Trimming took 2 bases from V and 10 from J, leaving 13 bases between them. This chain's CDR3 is CASSISAAGAQYF. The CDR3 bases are TGTGCCAGTAGTATATCGGCGGCCGGTGCGCAGTATTTT.

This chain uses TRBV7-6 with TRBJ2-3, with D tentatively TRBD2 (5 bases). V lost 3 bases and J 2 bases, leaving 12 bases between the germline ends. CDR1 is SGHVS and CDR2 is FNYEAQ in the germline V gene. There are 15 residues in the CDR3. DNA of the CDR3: TGTGCCAGCAGCTTGGTAGACTACTACACAGATACGCAGTATTTT. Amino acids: CASSLVDYYTDTQYF.

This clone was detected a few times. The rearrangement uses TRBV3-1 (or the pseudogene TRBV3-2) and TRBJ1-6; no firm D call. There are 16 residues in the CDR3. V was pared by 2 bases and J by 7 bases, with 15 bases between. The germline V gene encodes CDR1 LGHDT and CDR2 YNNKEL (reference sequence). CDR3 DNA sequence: TGTGCCAGCAGCCAATCAGCCGCCCTTATGAATTCACCCCTCCACTTT. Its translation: CASSQSAALMNSPLHF.

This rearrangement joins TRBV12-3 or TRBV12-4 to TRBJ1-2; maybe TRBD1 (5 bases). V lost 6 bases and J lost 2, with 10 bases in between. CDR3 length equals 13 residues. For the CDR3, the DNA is TGTGCCAGCAGCCTGACAGAGAACTATGGCTACACCTTC. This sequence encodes CASSLTENYGYTF.

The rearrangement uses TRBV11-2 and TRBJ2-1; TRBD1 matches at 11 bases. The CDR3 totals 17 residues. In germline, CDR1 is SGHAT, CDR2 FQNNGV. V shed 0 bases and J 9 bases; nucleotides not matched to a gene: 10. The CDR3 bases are TGTGCCAGCAGCTTAGATCTCGGACAGGGGGCATGGAGTGAGCAGTTCTTC. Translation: CASSLDLGQGAWSEQFF.